This record concerns one T cell receptor (beta chain) sequence. The antigen is undetermined. Pooling covered second doses at about 4 or about 12 weeks. The protocol was immunoSEQ multiplex PCR, while the TCRdb copy is restricted to in-frame clones and leaves out a portion. The table shows 140,000 to 150,000 clones, with about nine tenths occurring only once. This sample stems from a study of T cell responses to AZD1222 COVID-19 vaccine. Broader study findings: Two doses of AZD1222 preceded a rise in Spike-specific TCR breadth and depth. Clonal diversity may have been underestimated in mostly white British donors. At baseline, just 5 or 6 AZD1222 recipients tested seropositive.

V was shortened by 1 base and J by 7 bases, with 20 bases between the two germline ends. Germline V gene data show CDR1 as MNHNS and CDR2 as SASEGT. This CDR3 comprises 17 residues. The gene calls are TRBV6-1 and TRBJ1-3; maybe TRBD1 (6 bases). The TCR was taken from an adult who received the AZD1222 COVID-19 vaccine. The specimen was peripheral blood, collected 28 days after the second AZD1222 dose. The DNA for the CDR3 is TGTGCCAGCAGTGAAGGCGGGGGCGCTAGATATCGGAACACCATATATTTT. It is translated as CASSEGGGARYRNTIYF.